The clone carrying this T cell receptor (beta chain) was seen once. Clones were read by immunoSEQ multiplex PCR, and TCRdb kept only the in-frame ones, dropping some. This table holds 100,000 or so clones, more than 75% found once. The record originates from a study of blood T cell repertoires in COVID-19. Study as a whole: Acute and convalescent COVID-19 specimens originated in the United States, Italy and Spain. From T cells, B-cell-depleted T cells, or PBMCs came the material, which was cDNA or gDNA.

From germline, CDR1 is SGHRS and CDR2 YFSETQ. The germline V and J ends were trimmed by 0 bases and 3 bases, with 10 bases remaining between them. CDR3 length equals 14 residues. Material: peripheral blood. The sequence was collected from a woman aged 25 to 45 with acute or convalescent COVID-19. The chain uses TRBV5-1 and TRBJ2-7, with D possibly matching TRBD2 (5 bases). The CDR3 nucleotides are TGCGCCAGCAGCTTGGAAGAGGGCTACTACGAGCAGTACTTC. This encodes CASSLEEGYYEQYF.